These 18 T cell receptor beta chains originate from one sample sequenced in a study of CD8 T cells in ankylosing spondylitis. Points from the study as a whole: A motif in TCR beta, a set of 8 or 9 highly homologous variants, appeared characteristic of ankylosing spondylitis blood.

The antigens these receptors bind are not known. MiXCR was run by TCRdb on the 5' RACE reads, yielding one entry per CDR3 protein. This sample has 200,000 to 250,000 distinct CDR3 sequences, with about 6.7% found just once. Sequencing input: blood, either unsorted or a sorted T cell fraction (not recorded which). The source is a male donor with ankylosing spondylitis.

This rearrangement joins TRBV28 to TRBJ2-1; 12 bases match TRBD2. The J segment lost 7 bases and the V segment lost 6 bases, leaving 4 bases of the junction unmatched. CDR1 and CDR2 from the germline V gene are MDHEN and SYDVKM. The CDR3 is made up of 14 amino acids. The CDR3 sequence is CASRLAGGPNEQFF. As DNA, the CDR3 is TGTGCCAGCAGGCTAGCGGGGGGGCCAAATGAGCAGTTCTTC. The whole variable domain, remainder taken from reference TRBV28 and TRBJ2-1, is DVKVTQSSRYLVKRTGEKVFLECVQDMDHENMFWYRQDPGLGLRLIYFSYDVKMKEKGDIPEGYSVSREKKERFSLILESASTNQTSMYLCASRLAGGPNEQFFGPGTRLTVL.

This clonotype showed up many times. This chain connects TRBV11-2 to TRBJ2-7; D is undetermined. Germline loops: CDR1 SGHAT, CDR2 FQNNGV. The V end was cut by 0 bases, the J end by 2 bases, with 11 bases between. The CDR3 length is 15 residues. The CDR3 loop is CASSLDSAVPYEQYF. The CDR3 DNA sequence: TGTGCCAGCAGCTTAGATTCGGCGGTCCCCTACGAGCAGTACTTC.

The genes are TRBV19 and TRBJ1-2; the D gene is possibly TRBD1 (5 bases). The CDR3 runs to 14 residues. Between the trimmed V and J ends, which lost 7 bases and 4 bases, there was a span of 16 bases. In germline, CDR1 is LNHDA, CDR2 SQIVND (reference sequence). In DNA, the CDR3 is TGTGCCAGTAAGGAGAGGGGTTATGGCTATGGCTACACCTTC. This sequence encodes CASKERGYGYGYTF.

This clonotype was seen ten or more times. This sequence joins TRBV28 and TRBJ2-7; 8 bases fit TRBD2. Losses at the gene ends were 5 bases for V and 2 bases for J; bases not matched to a gene: 5. Germline assignment: CDR1 MDHEN and CDR2 SYDVKM. The CDR3 covers 14 residues. CDR3 sequence reads: CASSLLAAAYEQYF. CDR3 DNA: TGTGCCAGCAGTCTACTAGCGGCTGCCTACGAGCAGTACTTC.

Ten or more counts support this clonotype. V usage is TRBV29-1 and J usage is TRBJ2-1; 9 positions agree with TRBD2. The CDR3 is 15 residues long. Germline lookup yields CDR1 SQVTM and CDR2 ANQGSEA. V shed 7 bases, J shed 5 bases, and the junction held 12 bases outside the gene matches. CDR3 bases: TGCAGCGCTCGAATTAGCGGGAGTAGGAACAATGAGCAGTTCTTC. It codes for CSARISGSRNNEQFF.

This clonotype was found a few times. The chain uses TRBV29-1 and TRBJ1-2; D unclear. This CDR3 spans 11 amino acids. V was shortened by 2 bases and J by 8 bases, with 9 bases between the two germline ends. Germline assignment: CDR1 SQVTM and CDR2 ANQGSEA. The CDR3: CSVESAVGYTF. CDR3 nucleotide sequence: TGCAGCGTTGAAAGTGCCGTAGGCTACACCTTC.

In this sample, this clonotype turned up many times. The chain employs TRBV7-6 and TRBJ2-3; 9 nucleotides match TRBD1. Germline V gives CDR1 SGHVS, CDR2 FNYEAQ. The CDR3 loop spans 21 amino acids. V lost 6 bases and J lost 4; bases outside the gene matches: 26. CDR3 region: CASRLVGTGTFRTRLADTQYF. CDR3 bases: TGTGCCAGCAGACTAGTCGGGACAGGGACATTCCGAACCCGCCTTGCAGATACGCAGTATTTT.

This clonotype was observed at least ten times. The chain uses TRBV3-1 and TRBJ2-1; perhaps TRBD2 as D (6 bases). From germline, CDR1 is LGHDT and CDR2 YNNKEL (reference sequence). The CDR3 consists of 15 residues. V lost 4 bases and J lost 7, with 17 bases in between. CDR3 sequence reads: CASSPRGGARNEQFF. DNA for the CDR3: TGTGCCAGCAGCCCTCGCGGCGGGGCCAGGAATGAGCAGTTCTTC.

This clonotype was counted at least ten times. V is TRBV4-1 and J is TRBJ2-3, with 10 bases aligning to TRBD2. Trimming at V came to 1 base and at J to 2 bases, leaving 9 bases not matched to a gene. CDR3 length: 18 amino acids. Per germline, CDR1 MGHRA and CDR2 YSYEKL. In DNA form, the CDR3 reads TGCGCCAGCAGCCAAGGGGTCTGGACTAGCGGAAACACAGATACGCAGTATTTT. Encoded protein: CASSQGVWTSGNTDTQYF.

This clonotype was counted at least ten times. This chain links TRBV29-1 with TRBJ2-5; D is perhaps TRBD2 (7 bases). The CDR3 is 11 amino acids. The germline V gene has CDR1 SQVTM and CDR2 ANQGSEA. V lost 7 bases and J lost 7, with 13 bases in between. CDR3 DNA sequence: TGCAGCGGCACGGGGGGCCGGACCCAGTACTTC. This encodes CSGTGGRTQYF.

The chain is built from TRBV27 and TRBJ1-5; 9 bases are a match to TRBD1. V lost 2 bases to trimming and J lost 4 bases; unmatched junction nucleotides: 3. This CDR3 region has 15 residues. Germline lookup yields CDR1 MNHEY and CDR2 SMNVEV (reference sequence). CDR3 protein: CASSLGTGLNQPQHF. The CDR3 DNA sequence: TGTGCCAGCAGTTTAGGGACAGGGCTGAATCAGCCCCAGCATTTT.

V is TRBV27 and J is TRBJ2-7, with D possibly being TRBD1 (6 bases). The ends were cut back, 2 bases at V and 2 bases at J, with 10 bases in the middle. Per the germline V gene, CDR1 is MNHEY and CDR2 is SMNVEV (reference sequence). This CDR3 has 14 amino acids. Here the CDR3 reads CASSLKRTAYEQYF. Here the CDR3 DNA reads TGTGCCAGCAGTTTAAAACGGACAGCCTACGAGCAGTACTTC.

This clonotype was detected many times. The rearrangement joins TRBV9 to TRBJ1-4; D is perhaps TRBD1 (5 bases). The V end lost 2 bases, the J end lost 2 bases, and 10 bases lay between the germline ends. The germline V gene has CDR1 SGDLS and CDR2 YYNGEE. The CDR3 runs 15 residues. The CDR3 loop reads CASSVSGFTNEKLFF. CDR3 nucleotides: TGTGCCAGCAGCGTGTCAGGGTTCACTAATGAAAAACTGTTTTTT.

This clonotype has just a few counts. This sequence joins TRBV28 and TRBJ2-6; D gene uncertain. Germline V gives CDR1 MDHEN, CDR2 SYDVKM. V gave up 4 bases and J gave up 0 bases, with 10 bases separating them. CDR3 length: 16 amino acids. CDR3 DNA: TGTGCCAGCAGTTCAACGATCGGCTCTGGGGCCAACGTCCTGACTTTC. As protein: CASSSTIGSGANVLTF.

This clonotype showed up many times. The chain carries TRBV7-2 and TRBJ2-4; D gene ambiguous. Per germline, CDR1 SGHTA and CDR2 FQGNSA. The V gene lost 5 bases and the J gene lost 0 bases, with 17 bases spanning the gap. This CDR3 comprises 17 residues. This chain's CDR3 is CASSPRPVPLAKNIQYF. The CDR3 nucleotides read TGTGCCAGCAGCCCCCGTCCCGTGCCATTAGCCAAAAACATTCAGTACTTC.

In this sample, this clonotype turned up a few times. The V call is TRBV6-4, the J call TRBJ2-7; unclear D gene. Germline V gene lookup returns CDR1 MRHNA and CDR2 SNTAGT. This CDR3 contains 15 residues. Trimming took 0 bases from V and 1 from J, leaving 10 bases between them. The DNA of the CDR3 is TGTGCCAGCAGTGACTCGAAGACGCCATCCTACGAGCAGTACTTC. Translation: CASSDSKTPSYEQYF.

The chain uses TRBV5-6 and TRBJ1-1; tentatively, D is TRBD1 (5 bases). The CDR3 spans 19 residues. V shed 3 bases and J shed 4 bases, with 28 bases lying between them. Germline V gene data show CDR1 as SGHDT and CDR2 as YYEEEE. CDR3 DNA: TGTGCCAGCAGCTCAACCCTACAGGACTGGAGGGGTTTGTCCACTGAAGCTTTCTTT. Translated, it gives CASSSTLQDWRGLSTEAFF.

This clonotype was seen ten or more times. J is TRBJ1-1 and V is TRBV7-9; D is possibly TRBD1 (6 bases). Trimming left V 5 bases short and J 10 bases short, with 20 bases between. CDR1 is SEHNR, CDR2 FQNEAQ, per germline (reference sequence). This CDR3 has 14 residues. CDR3 nucleotides: TGTGCCAGCAGCCCCCCAGGGCAGGGGTGGGGAGCTTTCTTT. Translating it yields CASSPPGQGWGAFF.